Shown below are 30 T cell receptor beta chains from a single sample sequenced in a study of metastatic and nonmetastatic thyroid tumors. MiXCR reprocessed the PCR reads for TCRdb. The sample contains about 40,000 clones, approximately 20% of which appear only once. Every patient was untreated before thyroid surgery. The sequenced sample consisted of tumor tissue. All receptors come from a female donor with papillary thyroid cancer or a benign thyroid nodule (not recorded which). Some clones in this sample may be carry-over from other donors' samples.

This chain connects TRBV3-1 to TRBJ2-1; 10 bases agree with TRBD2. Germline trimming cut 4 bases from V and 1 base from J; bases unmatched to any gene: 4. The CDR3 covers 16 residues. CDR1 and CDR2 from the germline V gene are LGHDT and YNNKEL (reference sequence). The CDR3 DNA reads TGTGCCAGCAGCCCTAGCGGGAGCGGTTCCTACAATGAGCAGTTCTTC. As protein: CASSPSGSGSYNEQFF.

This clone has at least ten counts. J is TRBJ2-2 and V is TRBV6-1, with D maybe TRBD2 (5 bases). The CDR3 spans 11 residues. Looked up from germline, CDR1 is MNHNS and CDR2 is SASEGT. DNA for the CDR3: TGTGCTACGATCCGGGGCGGGGAGCTGTTTTTT. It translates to CATIRGGELFF.

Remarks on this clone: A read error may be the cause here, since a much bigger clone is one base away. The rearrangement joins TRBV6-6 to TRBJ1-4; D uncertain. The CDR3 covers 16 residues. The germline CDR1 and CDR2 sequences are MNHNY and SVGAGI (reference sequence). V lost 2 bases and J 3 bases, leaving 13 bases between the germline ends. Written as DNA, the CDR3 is TGTGCCAGCAGTTACGGTGCCGGTAGTGCTAATGAAAAACTGTTTTTT. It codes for CASSYGAGSANEKLFF.

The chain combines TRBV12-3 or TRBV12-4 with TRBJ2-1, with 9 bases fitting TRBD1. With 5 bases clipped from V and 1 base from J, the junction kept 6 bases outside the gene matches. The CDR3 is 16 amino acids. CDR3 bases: TGTGCCAGCAGTCTCACAGGGGGCTCTTCCTACAATGAGCAGTTCTTC. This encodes CASSLTGGSSYNEQFF.

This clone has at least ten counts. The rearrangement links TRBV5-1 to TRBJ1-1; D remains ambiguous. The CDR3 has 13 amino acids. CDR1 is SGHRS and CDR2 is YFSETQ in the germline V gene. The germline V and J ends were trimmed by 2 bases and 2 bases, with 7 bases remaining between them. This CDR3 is CASSFRGNTEAFF. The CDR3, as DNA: TGCGCCAGCAGCTTCCGGGGAAACACTGAAGCTTTCTTT.

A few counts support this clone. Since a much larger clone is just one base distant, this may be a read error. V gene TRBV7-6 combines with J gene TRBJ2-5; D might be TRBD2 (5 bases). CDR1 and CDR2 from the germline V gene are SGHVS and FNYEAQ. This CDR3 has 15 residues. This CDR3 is CASSLEGLGLETRYF. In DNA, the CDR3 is TGTGCCAGCAGCTTAGAAGGACTGGGTTTAGAGACCCGGTACTTC.

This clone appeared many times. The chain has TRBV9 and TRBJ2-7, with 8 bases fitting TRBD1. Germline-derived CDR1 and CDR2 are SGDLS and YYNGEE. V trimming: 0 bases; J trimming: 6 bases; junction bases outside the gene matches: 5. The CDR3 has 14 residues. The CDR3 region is CASSVEGRGREQYF. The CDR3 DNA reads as TGTGCCAGCAGCGTAGAGGGCAGGGGGCGCGAGCAGTACTTC. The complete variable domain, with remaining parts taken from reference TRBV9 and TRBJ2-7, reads DSGVTQTPKHLITATGQRVTLRCSPRSGDLSVYWYQQSLDQGLQFLIQYYNGEERAKGNILERFSAQQFPDLHSELNLSSLELGDSALYFCASSVEGRGREQYFGPGTRLTVT.

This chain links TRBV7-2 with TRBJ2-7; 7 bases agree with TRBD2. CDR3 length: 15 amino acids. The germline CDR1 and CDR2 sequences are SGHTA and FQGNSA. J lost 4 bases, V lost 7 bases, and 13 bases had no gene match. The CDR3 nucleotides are TGTGCCAGCATCTCGTTGGCGGGGGTGCCTTACGAGCAGTACTTC. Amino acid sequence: CASISLAGVPYEQYF.

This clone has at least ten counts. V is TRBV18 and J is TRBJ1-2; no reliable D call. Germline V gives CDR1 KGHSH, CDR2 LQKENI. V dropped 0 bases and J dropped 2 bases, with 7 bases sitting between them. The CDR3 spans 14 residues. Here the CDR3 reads CASSPPGGNYGYTF. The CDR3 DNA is TGTGCCAGCTCACCACCGGGCGGGAACTATGGCTACACCTTC.

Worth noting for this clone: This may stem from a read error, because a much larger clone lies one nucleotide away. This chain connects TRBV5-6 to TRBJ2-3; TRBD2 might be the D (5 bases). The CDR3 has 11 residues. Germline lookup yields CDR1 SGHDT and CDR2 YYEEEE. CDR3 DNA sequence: TGTGCCAGCAGCCGGGGAGATAAGCAGTATTTT. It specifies CASSRGDKQYF.

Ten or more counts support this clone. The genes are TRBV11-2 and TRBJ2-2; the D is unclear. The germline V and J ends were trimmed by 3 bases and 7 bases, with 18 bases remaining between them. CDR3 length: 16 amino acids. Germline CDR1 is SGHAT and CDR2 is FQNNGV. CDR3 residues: CASSFDTTYMGGELFF. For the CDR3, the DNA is TGTGCCAGCAGCTTCGATACGACTTACATGGGCGGGGAGCTGTTTTTT.

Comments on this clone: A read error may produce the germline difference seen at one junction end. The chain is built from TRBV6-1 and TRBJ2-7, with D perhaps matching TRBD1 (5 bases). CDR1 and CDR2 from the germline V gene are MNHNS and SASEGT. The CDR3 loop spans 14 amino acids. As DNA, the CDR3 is TGTGCCAGCAGAAACCCAGGGCCACCTGTCGAGCATTACTTT. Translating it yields CASRNPGPPVEHYF.

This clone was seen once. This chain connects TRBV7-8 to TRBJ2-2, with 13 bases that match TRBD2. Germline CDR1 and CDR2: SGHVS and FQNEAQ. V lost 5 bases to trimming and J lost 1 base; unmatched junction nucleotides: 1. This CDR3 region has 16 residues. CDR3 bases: TGTGCCAGCAGCAGGACTAGCGGGAGGAACACCGGGGAGCTGTTTTTT. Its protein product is CASSRTSGRNTGELFF. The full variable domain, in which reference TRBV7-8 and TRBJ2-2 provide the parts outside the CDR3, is GAGVSQSPRYKVAKRGQDVALRCDPISGHVSLFWYQQALGQGPEFLTYFQNEAQLDKSGLPSDRFFAERPEGSVSTLKIQRTQQEDSAVYLCASSRTSGRNTGELFFGEGSRLTVL.

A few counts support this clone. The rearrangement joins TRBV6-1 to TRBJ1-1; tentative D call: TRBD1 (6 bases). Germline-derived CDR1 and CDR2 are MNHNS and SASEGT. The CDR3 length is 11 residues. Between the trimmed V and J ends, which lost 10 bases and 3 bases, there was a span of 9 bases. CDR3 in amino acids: CATNRDTEAFF. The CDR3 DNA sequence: TGTGCCACCAACAGGGACACTGAAGCTTTCTTT.

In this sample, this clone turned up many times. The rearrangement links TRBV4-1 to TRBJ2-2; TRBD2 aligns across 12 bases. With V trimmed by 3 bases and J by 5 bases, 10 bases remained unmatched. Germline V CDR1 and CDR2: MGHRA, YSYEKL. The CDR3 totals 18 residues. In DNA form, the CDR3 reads TGCGCCAGCAGCCATGTCTCTCTAGCGGGGGGGCATACCGGGGAGCTGTTTTTT. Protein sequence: CASSHVSLAGGHTGELFF.

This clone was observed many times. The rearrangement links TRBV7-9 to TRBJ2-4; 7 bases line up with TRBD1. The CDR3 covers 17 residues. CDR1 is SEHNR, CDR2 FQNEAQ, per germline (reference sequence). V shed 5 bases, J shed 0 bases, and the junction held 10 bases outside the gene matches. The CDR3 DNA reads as TGTGCCAGCAGCCCCCGGTGGCAGGGGGAAGCCAAAAACATTCAGTACTTC. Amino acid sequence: CASSPRWQGEAKNIQYF. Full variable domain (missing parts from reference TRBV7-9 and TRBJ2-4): DTGVSQNPRHKITKRGQNVTFRCDPISEHNRLYWYRQTLGQGPEFLTYFQNEAQLEKSRLLSDRFSAERPKGSFSTLEIQRTEQGDSAMYLCASSPRWQGEAKNIQYFGAGTRLSVL.

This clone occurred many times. CDR3 DNA: TGTGCCACCAGTGATACTAACACCGGGGAGCTGTTTTTT. Protein product: CATSDTNTGELFF. V usage is TRBV24-1 and J usage is TRBJ2-2; no clear D gene. The CDR3 is made up of 13 amino acids. The V gene's germline CDR1 is KGHDR and CDR2 SFDVKD. The V end was cut by 3 bases, the J end by 2 bases, with 3 bases between.

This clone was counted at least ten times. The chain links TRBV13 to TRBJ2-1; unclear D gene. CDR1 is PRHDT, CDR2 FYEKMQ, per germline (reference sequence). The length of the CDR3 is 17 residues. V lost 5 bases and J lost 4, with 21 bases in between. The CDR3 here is CASSPRYGLGGYNEQFF. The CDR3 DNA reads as TGTGCCAGCAGCCCTCGGTACGGTCTTGGCGGATACAATGAGCAGTTCTTC. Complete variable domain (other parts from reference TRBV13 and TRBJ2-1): AAGVIQSPRHLIKEKRETATLKCYPIPRHDTVYWYQQGPGQDPQFLISFYEKMQSDKGSIPDRFSAQQFSDYHSELNMSSLELGDSALYFCASSPRYGLGGYNEQFFGPGTRLTVL.

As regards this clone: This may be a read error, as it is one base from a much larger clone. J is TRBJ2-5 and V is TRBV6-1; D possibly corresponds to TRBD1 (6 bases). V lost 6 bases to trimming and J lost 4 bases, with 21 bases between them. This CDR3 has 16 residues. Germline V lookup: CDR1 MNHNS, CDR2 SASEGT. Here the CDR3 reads CASRTRTVRSGETQYF. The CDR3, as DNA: TGTGCCAGCAGGACCCGGACAGTGAGATCCGGAGAGACCCAGTACTTC.

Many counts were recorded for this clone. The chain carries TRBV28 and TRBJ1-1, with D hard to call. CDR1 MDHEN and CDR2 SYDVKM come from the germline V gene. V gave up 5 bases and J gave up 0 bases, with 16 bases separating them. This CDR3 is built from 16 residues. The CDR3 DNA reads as TGTGCCAGCAGTCCTCGGGAGGGATTCATGAACACTGAAGCTTTCTTT. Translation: CASSPREGFMNTEAFF.

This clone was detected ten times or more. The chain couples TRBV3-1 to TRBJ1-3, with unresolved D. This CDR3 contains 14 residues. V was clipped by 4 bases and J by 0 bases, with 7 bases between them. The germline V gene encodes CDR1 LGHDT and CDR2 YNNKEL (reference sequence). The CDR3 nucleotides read TGTGCCAGCAGCCTTATACCCTCTGGAAACACCATATATTTT. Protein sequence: CASSLIPSGNTIYF.

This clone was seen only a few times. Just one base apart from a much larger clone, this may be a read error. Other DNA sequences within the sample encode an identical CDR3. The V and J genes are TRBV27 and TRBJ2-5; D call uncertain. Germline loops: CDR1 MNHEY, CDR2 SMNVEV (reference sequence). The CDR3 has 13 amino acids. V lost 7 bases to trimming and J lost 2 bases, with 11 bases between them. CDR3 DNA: TGTGCCAGCATCCCGGGTTCTCAAGAGACCCAGTACTTC. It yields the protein CASIPGSQETQYF.

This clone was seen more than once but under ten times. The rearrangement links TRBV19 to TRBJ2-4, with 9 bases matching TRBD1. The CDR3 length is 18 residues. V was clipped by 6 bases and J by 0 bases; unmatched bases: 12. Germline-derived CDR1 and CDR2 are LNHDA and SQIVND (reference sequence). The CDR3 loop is CASSAGGATGGAKNIQYF. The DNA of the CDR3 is TGTGCCAGTAGCGCCGGAGGGGCGACAGGGGGAGCCAAAAACATTCAGTACTTC.

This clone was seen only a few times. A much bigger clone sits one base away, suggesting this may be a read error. The CDR3 spells CASSSPRTGGGNEAFF. The CDR3, as DNA: TGTGCCAGCAGTTCTCCTCGGACAGGGGGCGGCAATGAAGCTTTCTTT. The chain has TRBV28 and TRBJ1-1; 11 nucleotides agree with TRBD1. The CDR3 spans 16 residues. V was clipped by 4 bases and J by 7 bases; unmatched bases: 11. Germline V gene sequence: CDR1 MDHEN, CDR2 SYDVKM.

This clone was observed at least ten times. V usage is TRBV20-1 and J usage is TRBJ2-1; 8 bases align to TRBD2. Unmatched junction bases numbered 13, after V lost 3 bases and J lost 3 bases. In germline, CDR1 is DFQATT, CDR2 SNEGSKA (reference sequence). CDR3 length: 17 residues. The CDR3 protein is CSASTLGGRTDYNEQFF. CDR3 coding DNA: TGCAGTGCTAGTACACTTGGCGGGAGGACTGACTACAATGAGCAGTTCTTC.

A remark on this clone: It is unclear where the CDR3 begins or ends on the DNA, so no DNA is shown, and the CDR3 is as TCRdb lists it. CDR3 region: CANTFGSHTQYF. The chain has TRBV12-3 or TRBV12-4 and TRBJ2-3. The CDR3 sequence runs 12 residues, both termini included.

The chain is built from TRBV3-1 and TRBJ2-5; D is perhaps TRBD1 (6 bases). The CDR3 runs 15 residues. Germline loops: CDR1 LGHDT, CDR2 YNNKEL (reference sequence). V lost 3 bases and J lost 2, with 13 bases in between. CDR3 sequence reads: CASSQFQGPQETQYF. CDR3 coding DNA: TGTGCCAGCAGCCAGTTCCAGGGGCCACAAGAGACCCAGTACTTC.

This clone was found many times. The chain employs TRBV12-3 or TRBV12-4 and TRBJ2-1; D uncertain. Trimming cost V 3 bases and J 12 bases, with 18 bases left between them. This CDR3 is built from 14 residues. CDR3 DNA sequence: TGTGCCAGCAGTTTTCCCCCTCAGCGACCCGGGCAGTTCTTC. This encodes CASSFPPQRPGQFF.

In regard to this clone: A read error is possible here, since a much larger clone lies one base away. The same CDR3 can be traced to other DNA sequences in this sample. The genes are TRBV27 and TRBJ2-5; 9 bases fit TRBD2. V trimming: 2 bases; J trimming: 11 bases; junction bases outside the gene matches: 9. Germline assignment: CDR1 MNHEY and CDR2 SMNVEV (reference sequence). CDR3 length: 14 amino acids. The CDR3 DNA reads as TGTGCCAGCAGTTTACTGGGGGCTAGCGGGGCACAGTACTTC. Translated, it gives CASSLLGASGAQYF.

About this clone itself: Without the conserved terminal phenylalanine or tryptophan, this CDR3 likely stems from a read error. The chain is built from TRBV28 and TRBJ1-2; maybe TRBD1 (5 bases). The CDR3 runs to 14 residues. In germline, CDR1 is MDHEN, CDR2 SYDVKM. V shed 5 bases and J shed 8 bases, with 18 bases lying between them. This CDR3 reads CASSLLRGRLGYTS. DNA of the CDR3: TGTGCCAGCAGTCTTTTGCGGGGGAGGCTAGGCTACACCTCC.